This is a list of T cell receptor beta chains from one sample in a study of monozygotic twins with inflammatory bowel disease. TCRdb re-called the 5' RACE reads; one entry per CDR3 protein, DNA not given. This sample's table reports approximately 300,000 distinct CDR3 sequences. Source material: blood. The receptors here all came from a human donor with ulcerative colitis or Crohn's disease, or a healthy co-twin of an affected twin (not recorded which). The CDR3 runs from the conserved cysteine through the conserved F or W.

J gene | V gene | CDR3 protein
TRBJ1-2 | TRBV28 | CASRQTGGSYVGYTF
TRBJ2-5 | TRBV18 | CASSPEEGLETQYF
TRBJ2-1 | TRBV2 | CARTGENYNEQFF
TRBJ1-5 | TRBV7-9 | CASSLVGAEPQHF
TRBJ1-1 | TRBV5-1 | CASSLTGQGGTEAFF
TRBJ2-1 | TRBV6-5 | CASSYGPKTGDVYNEQFF
TRBJ2-2 | TRBV7-2 | CASSLRREVTGELFF
TRBJ2-2 | TRBV7-9 | CASKTAGELFF
TRBJ2-7 | TRBV20-1 | CSAETGVKDEQYF
TRBJ1-4 | TRBV7-2 | CASSFGPGEKLFF
TRBJ1-5 | TRBV3-1 | CASSQGIDSYHQPQHF
TRBJ1-2 | TRBV9 | CASSVATGDNYGYTF
TRBJ2-2 | TRBV4-1 | CASSQVVYSLGGELFF
TRBJ1-6 | TRBV6-2/TRBV6-3 | CASSYSRGNSPLHF
TRBJ1-1 | TRBV6-6 | CASGPKVGEAFF
TRBJ2-7 | TRBV12-3/TRBV12-4 | CASSAEIRQGIEQYF
TRBJ2-3 | TRBV20-1 | CSARSRYTDTQYF
TRBJ2-1 | TRBV12-3/TRBV12-4 | CASRSAGVLVF
TRBJ1-6 | TRBV7-2 | CASSLPGSDSPLHF
TRBJ2-7 | TRBV4-2 | CASSQITTGQGIYEQYF
TRBJ2-5 | TRBV7-9 | CASTKKGGQGETQYF
TRBJ2-1 | TRBV11-3 | CASSPMRQGENEQFF
TRBJ2-5 | TRBV11-3 | CASSLTAGLQETQYF
TRBJ1-1 | TRBV5-5 | CASSLPGRTEAFF
TRBJ2-3 | TRBV7-9 | CATGQGGLTDTQYF
TRBJ1-2 | TRBV28 | CASSTPQVASKKRGYTF
TRBJ2-3 | TRBV7-2 | CASSLARRDMQYF
TRBJ1-5 | TRBV6-1 | CASIGIGNQPQHF
TRBJ1-4 | TRBV11-2 | CASSSQGAGGATNEKLFF
TRBJ1-1 | TRBV5-6 | CASSHGRGNTEAFF
TRBJ1-6 | TRBV19 | CASSPGPIRVSPLHF
TRBJ1-4 | TRBV6-1 | CASRDGTGGSANEKLFF
TRBJ2-3 | TRBV27 | CASSFKGASTDTQYF
TRBJ2-3 | TRBV7-3 | CASSSGGAGTDTQYF
TRBJ2-1 | TRBV18 | CASSPSGTSVNEQFF
TRBJ1-1 | TRBV11-2 | CASSLGIVDGQPNTEAFF
TRBJ2-2 | TRBV6-2/TRBV6-3 | CASSYRNGGAPTGELFF
TRBJ2-3 | TRBV5-1 | CASSLLGRLGDTQYF
TRBJ2-3 | TRBV20-1 | CSKTVPGEDTQYF
TRBJ2-1 | TRBV20-1 | CSARGLAGGPHNEQFF
TRBJ2-7 | TRBV20-1 | CSARGTSGAREQYF